This T cell receptor beta chain came from a study of cytomegalovirus exposure and HLA in healthy donors. Study findings and constraints: Cytomegalovirus status was reportedly diagnosed by the classifier with high sensitivity and specificity. Cytomegalovirus association was assigned to about 150 TCR beta chains.

Trimming at V came to 0 bases and at J to 2 bases, leaving 6 bases not matched to a gene. Germline values: CDR1 GTSNPN, CDR2 SVGIG (reference sequence). The CDR3 runs to 16 residues. For this clone: Its target is not known.

Libraries were prepared by immunoSEQ multiplex PCR; TCRdb keeps only in-frame clonotypes and omits some of them. The sample carries 150,000 to 200,000 clones, about 85% recorded once. The sequence was obtained from a man younger than 40 in good health and CMV-seropositive. Sequenced sample: PBMCs. The chain employs TRBV30 and TRBJ2-2; 7 bases line up with TRBD2. The CDR3 is CAWSVPGGFNTGELFF. CDR3 nucleotides: TGTGCCTGGAGTGTACCGGGGGGATTCAACACCGGGGAGCTGTTTTTT.